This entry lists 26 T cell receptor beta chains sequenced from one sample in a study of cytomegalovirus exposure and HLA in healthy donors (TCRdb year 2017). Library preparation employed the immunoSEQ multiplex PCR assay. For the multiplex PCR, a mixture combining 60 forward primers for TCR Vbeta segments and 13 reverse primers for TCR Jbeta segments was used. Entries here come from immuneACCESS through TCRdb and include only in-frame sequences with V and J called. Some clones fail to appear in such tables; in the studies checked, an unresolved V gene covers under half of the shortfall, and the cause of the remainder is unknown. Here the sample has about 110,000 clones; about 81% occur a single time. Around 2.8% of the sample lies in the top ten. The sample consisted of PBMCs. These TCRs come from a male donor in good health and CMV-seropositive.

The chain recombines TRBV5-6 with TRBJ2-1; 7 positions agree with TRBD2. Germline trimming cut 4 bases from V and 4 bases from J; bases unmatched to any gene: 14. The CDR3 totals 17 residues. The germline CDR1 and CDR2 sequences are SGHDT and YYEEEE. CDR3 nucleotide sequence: TGTGCCAGCAGCCCCGAGGCCGGCGCGGGGGTTTACAATGAGCAGTTCTTC. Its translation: CASSPEAGAGVYNEQFF.

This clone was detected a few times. CDR3 DNA sequence: TGTGCCAGCAGTATGGGGCCAACGACTCAGCCCCAGCATTTT. Translating gives CASSMGPTTQPQHF. The rearrangement joins TRBV5-4 to TRBJ1-5, with a weak D call TRBD1 (5 bases). Germline loops: CDR1 SGHNT, CDR2 YYREEE (reference sequence). The V and J ends lost 5 bases and 6 bases respectively, with 15 bases between them. There are 14 residues in the CDR3.

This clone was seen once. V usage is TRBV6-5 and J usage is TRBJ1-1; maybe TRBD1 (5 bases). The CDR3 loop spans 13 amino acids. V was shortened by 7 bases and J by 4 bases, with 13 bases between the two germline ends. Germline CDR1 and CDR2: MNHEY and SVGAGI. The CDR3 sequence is CASMKGRATEAFF. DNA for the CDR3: TGTGCCAGCATGAAAGGCAGGGCCACTGAAGCTTTCTTT.

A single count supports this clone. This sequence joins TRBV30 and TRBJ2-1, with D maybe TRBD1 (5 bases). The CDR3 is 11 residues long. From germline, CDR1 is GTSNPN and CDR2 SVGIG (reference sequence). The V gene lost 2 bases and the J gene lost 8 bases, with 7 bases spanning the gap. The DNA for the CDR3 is TGTGCCTGGAGTAAAGGGGATGAGCAGTTCTTC. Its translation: CAWSKGDEQFF.

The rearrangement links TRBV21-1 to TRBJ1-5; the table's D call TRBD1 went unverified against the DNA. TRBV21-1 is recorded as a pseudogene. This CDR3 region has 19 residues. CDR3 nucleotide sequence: TGTGCCAGCAACAAAGCAGGGACAGGGTCCCCGAATAGCAATCAGCCCCAGCATTTT. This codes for CASNKAGTGSPNSNQPQHF.

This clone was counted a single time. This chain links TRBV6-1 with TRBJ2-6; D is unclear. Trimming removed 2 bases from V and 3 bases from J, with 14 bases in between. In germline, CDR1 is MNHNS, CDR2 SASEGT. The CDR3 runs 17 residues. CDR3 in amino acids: CASSEFGRFFGANVLTF. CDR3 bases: TGTGCCAGCAGTGAATTTGGCAGGTTCTTTGGGGCCAACGTCCTGACTTTC.

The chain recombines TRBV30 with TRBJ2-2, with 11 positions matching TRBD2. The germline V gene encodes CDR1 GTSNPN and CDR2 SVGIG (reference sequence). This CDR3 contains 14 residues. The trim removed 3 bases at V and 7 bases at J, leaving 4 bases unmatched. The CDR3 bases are TGTGCCTGGAGGGGGACTAGCGGTAGCGGGGAGCTGTTTTTT. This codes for CAWRGTSGSGELFF.

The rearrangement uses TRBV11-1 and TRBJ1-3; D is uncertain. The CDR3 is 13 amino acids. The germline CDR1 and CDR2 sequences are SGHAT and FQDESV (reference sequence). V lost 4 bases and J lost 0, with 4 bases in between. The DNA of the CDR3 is TGTGCCAGCAGCTGGAGCTCTGGAAACACCATATATTTT. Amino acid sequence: CASSWSSGNTIYF.

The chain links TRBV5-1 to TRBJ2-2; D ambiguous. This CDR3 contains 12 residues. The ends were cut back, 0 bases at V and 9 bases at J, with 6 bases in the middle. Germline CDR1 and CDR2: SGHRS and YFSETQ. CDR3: CASSLVSRELFF. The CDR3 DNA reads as TGCGCCAGCAGCTTGGTGTCTCGGGAGCTGTTTTTT.

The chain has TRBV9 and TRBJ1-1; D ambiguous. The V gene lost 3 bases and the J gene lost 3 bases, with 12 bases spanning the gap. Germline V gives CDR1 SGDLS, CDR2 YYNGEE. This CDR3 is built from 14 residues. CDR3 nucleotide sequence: TGTGCCAGCAGCGCAAGATTCCGAGACACTGAAGCTTTCTTT. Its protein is CASSARFRDTEAFF.

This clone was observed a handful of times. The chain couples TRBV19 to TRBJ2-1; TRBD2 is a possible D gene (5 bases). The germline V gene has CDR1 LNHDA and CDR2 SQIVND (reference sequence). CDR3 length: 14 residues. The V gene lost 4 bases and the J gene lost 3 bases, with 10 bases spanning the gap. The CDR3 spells CASSTPTNYNEQFF. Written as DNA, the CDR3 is TGTGCCAGTAGTACCCCGACTAACTACAATGAGCAGTTCTTC.

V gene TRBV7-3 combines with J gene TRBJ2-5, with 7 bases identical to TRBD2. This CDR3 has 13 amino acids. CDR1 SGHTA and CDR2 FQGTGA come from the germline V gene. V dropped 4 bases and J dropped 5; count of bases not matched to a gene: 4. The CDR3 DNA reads TGTGCCAGCAGCTCCCAGGGAGGGGAGACCCAGTACTTC. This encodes CASSSQGGETQYF.

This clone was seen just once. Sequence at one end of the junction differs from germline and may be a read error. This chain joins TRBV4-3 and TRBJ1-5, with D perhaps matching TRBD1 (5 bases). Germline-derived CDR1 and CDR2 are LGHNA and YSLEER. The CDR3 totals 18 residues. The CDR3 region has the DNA TGCGCCAGCAGCCAAGATCTGGGGCAGGGCTATAGCAATCAGCCCCAGAATTTT. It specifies CASSQDLGQGYSNQPQNF.

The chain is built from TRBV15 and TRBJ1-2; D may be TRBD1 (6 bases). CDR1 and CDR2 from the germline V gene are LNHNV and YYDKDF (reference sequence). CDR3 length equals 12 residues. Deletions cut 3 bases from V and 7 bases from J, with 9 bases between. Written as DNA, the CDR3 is TGTGCCACCAGCAGCGACAGGTTTGGCTACACCTTC. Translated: CATSSDRFGYTF.

The CDR3 coding sequence is TGTGCCACCAGCAGTTGGGGACAGGGGTCAGATCAGCCCCAGCATTTT. Its protein is CATSSWGQGSDQPQHF. J is TRBJ1-5 and V is TRBV15; 10 bases are shared with TRBD1. Germline CDR1 is LNHNV and CDR2 is YYDKDF (reference sequence). There are 16 residues in the CDR3. Unmatched junction bases numbered 7, after V lost 3 bases and J lost 5 bases. The entire variable domain, with the rest obtained from reference TRBV15 and TRBJ1-5, is as follows: DAMVIQNPRYQVTQFGKPVTLSCSQTLNHNVMYWYQQKSSQAPKLLFHYYDKDFNNEADTPDNFQSRRPNTSFCFLDIRSPGLGDTAMYLCATSSWGQGSDQPQHFGDGTRLSIL.

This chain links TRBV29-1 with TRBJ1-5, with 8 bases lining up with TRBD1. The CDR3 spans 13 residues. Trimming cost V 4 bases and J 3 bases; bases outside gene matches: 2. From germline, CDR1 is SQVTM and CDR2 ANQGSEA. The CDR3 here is CSVVDRVNQPQHF. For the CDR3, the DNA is TGCAGCGTTGTGGACAGGGTCAATCAGCCCCAGCATTTT.

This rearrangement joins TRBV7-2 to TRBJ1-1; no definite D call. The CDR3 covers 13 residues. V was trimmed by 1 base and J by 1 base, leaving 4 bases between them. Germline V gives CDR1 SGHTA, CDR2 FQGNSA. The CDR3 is CASSLDKNTEAFF. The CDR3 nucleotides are TGTGCCAGCAGCTTAGATAAGAACACTGAAGCTTTCTTT.

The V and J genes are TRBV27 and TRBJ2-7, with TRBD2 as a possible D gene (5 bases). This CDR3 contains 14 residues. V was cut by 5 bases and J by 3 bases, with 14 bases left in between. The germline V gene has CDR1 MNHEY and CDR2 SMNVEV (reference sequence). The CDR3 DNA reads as TGTGCCAGCAGTCCGGAAGGGAGTTTCTACGAGCAGTACTTC. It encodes CASSPEGSFYEQYF.

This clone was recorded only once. CDR3 nucleotides: TGTGCCAGCAGCACGAAGGGGACTAGTCTCGACGAGCAGTACTTC. This translates into CASSTKGTSLDEQYF. V gene TRBV5-5 combines with J gene TRBJ2-7, with 8 bases lining up with TRBD2. V dropped 4 bases and J dropped 5; count of bases not matched to a gene: 11. The CDR3 loop spans 15 amino acids. Germline V gene lookup returns CDR1 SGHKS and CDR2 YYEKEE (reference sequence).

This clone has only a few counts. CDR3 in DNA: TGTGCCAGCAGCAGGCTCGGCACTGAAGCTTTCTTT. It codes for CASSRLGTEAFF. The chain recombines TRBV6-5 with TRBJ1-1; D ambiguous. Germline-derived CDR1 and CDR2 are MNHEY and SVGAGI. The CDR3 sequence is 12 residues long. V was trimmed by 6 bases and J by 4 bases, leaving 9 bases between them.

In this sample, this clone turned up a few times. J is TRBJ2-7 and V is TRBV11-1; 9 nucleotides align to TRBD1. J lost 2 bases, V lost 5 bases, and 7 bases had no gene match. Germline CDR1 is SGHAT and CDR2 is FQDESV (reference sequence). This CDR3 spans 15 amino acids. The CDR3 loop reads CASSRRTGVPYEQYF. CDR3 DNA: TGTGCCAGCAGCAGAAGGACAGGGGTGCCCTACGAGCAGTACTTC.

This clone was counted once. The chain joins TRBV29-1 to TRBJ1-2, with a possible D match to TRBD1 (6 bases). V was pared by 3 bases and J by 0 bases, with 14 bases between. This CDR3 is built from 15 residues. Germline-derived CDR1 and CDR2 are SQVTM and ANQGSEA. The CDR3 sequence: CSVEGAGAANYGYTF. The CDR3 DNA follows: TGCAGCGTTGAGGGGGCAGGGGCTGCTAACTATGGCTACACCTTC. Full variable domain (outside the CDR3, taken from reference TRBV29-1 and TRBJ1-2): SAVISQKPSRDICQRGTSLTIQCQVDSQVTMMFWYRQQPGQSLTLIATANQGSEATYESGFVIDKFPISRPNLTFSTLTVSNMSPEDSSIYLCSVEGAGAANYGYTFGSGTRLTVV.

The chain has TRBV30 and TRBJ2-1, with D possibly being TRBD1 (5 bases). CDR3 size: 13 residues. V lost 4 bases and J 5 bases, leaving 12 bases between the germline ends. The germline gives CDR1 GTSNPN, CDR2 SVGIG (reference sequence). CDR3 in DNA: TGTGCCTGGATATTGGGGCAGAACAATGAGCAGTTCTTC. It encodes CAWILGQNNEQFF.

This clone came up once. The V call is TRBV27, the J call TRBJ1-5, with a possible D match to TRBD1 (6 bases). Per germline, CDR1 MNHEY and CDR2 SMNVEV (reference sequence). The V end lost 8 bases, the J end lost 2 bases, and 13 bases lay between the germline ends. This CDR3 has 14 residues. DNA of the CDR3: TGTGCCAGCTCAGACAGGATGGGCAATCAGCCCCAGCATTTT. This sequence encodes CASSDRMGNQPQHF.

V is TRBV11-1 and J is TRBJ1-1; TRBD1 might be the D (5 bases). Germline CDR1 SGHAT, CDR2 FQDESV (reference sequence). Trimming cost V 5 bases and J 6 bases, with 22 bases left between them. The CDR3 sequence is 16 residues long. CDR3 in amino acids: CASSPEGLGPRPEAFF. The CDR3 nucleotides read TGTGCCAGCAGCCCGGAAGGCCTGGGGCCTAGACCTGAAGCTTTCTTT.

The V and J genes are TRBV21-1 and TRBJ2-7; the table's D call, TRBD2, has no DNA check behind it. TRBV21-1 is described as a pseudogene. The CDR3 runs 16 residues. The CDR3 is CASSPPPSGIFYEQYF. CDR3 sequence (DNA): TGTGCCAGCAGCCCGCCCCCCAGCGGGATCTTCTACGAGCAGTACTTC.